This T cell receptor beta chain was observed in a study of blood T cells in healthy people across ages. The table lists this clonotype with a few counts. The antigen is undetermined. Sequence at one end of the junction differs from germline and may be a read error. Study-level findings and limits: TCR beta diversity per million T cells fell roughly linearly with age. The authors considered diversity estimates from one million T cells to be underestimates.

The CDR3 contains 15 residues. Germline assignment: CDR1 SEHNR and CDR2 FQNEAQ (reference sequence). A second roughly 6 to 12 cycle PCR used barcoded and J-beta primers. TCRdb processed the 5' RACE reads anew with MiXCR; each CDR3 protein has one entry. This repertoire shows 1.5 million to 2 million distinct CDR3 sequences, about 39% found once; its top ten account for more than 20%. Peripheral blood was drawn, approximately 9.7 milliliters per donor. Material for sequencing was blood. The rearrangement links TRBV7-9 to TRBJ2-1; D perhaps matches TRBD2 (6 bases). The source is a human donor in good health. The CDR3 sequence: CASSLRRESCNEQFF. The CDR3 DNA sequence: TGTGCCAGCAGCCTCCGGAGGGAATCCTGCAATGAGCAGTTCTTC.